This is a list of T cell receptor beta chains from one sample in a study of T cell responses to AZD1222 COVID-19 vaccine. Sequencing was performed with immunoSEQ multiplex PCR; in TCRdb, only in-frame clones are kept and a portion is missing. Here the sample spans under 85,000 clones, 70% to 90% being singletons. The sample here was peripheral blood, taken on day 0 of MenACWY control vaccination. These receptors all come from an adult in good health. The CDR3 runs from the conserved cysteine through the conserved F or W. A D gene is named only where the DNA matches it firmly.

d_call v_call cdr3_aa
NA TRBV7-8 CASSRGAGNTEAFF
TRBD1 TRBV4-3 CASSQAGGRMNTEAFF
NA TRBV3-1/TRBV3-2 CASDGKGDPTDTQYF
NA TRBV19 CASSIDGAGKGYTF
NA TRBV5-5 CASSLAPRAETF
NA TRBV4-3 CASSQDGGKPEAFF
NA TRBV6-5 CASSYGGGTNYGYTF
TRBD2 TRBV30 CAWNGLAGDTQYF
NA TRBV9 CASSQGRDTEAFF
NA TRBV5-1 CASSPELGERGYGYTF
NA TRBV7-9 CASSLGNQPQHF
TRBD2 TRBV7-3 CASSSSGGSDTQYF
NA TRBV5-1 CASSASPGTSYSPLHF
NA TRBV5-4 CASSGDLWSTEAFF
NA TRBV28 CASSSPNGRTDTIYF
NA TRBV19 CASSTDRSSGNTIYF
TRBD2 TRBV7-2 CASSLHSGARADTQYF
TRBD1 TRBV19 CASSIRGGQGRVFNQPQHF
NA TRBV3-1/TRBV3-2 CASSQDVNQPQHF
TRBD1 TRBV6-2/TRBV6-3 CASSLGTGREQYF
NA TRBV3-1/TRBV3-2 CASSPQGGESFF
NA TRBV30 CAWKGGFGDGYTF
TRBD1 TRBV3-1/TRBV3-2 CASSQAGTGARYGYTF
TRBD2 TRBV25-1 CASSEFALAFYEQYF
TRBD1 TRBV24-1 CATSGTGTAMGKQTGELFF
TRBD2 TRBV7-3 CASSLSASGLSGANVLTF
NA TRBV14 CASSLGHRYNSPLHF
NA TRBV7-9 CASLLGGGTDTQYF
TRBD2 TRBV5-4 CASSAPSGGPTQETQYF
NA TRBV5-1 CASSLLPRDGAGELFF
NA TRBV11-2 CASSLVRGQNYTF
TRBD2 TRBV27 CASSSEAGGLFNEQFF
NA TRBV14 CASSQGGLHYGYTF
TRBD1 TRBV14 CASSQRGLTPLHF
NA TRBV6-4 CASSETYNQPQHF
TRBD1 TRBV10-3 CARRQGESYGYTF
NA TRBV30 CAWSGATEPQHF
NA TRBV9 CASSVGVRDGYTF
TRBD2 TRBV5-4 CASSSIAGGSFNEQFF
NA TRBV9 CASSGGFDTEAFF
TRBD1 TRBV7-9 CASSLGYPGTGWGGYTF
TRBD2 TRBV5-1 CASSWQTSGGYEQYF
TRBD1 TRBV19 CASSIRDRVGADTQYF
NA TRBV7-8 CASSLSEGEQYF
NA TRBV19 CASSQGNEQYF
NA TRBV5-8 CASSSMGSPHQPQHF
NA TRBV29-1 CSGGQETQYF
NA TRBV7-2 CASSYTGFGNEQYF
NA TRBV7-2 CASSSPLGIYEQYF
NA TRBV2 CATSAIDTQYF
NA TRBV7-8 CASSLADSSANEQFF
NA TRBV23-1 CASSQLLLGTMNTEAFF